These 18 T cell receptor beta chains came from one sample sequenced in a study of T-cell reconstitution after alpha-beta-depleted transplantation in children. Molecular barcoding with unique molecular identifiers was used for the TCRbeta library. TCRdb used MiXCR to reprocess the PCR reads, holding one entry per CDR3 protein. The data contain around 580,000 distinct CDR3 sequences, about a quarter of them singletons. The sample was PBMCs, taken before TCRalphabeta/CD19-depleted stem cell transplant. The receptors originated from a boy in the first two years of life with Wiskott-Aldrich syndrome, due to receive a stem cell transplant.

The chain links TRBV5-1 to TRBJ2-7; perhaps TRBD2 as D (5 bases). Germline values: CDR1 SGHRS, CDR2 YFSETQ. V lost 3 bases and J 0 bases, leaving 10 bases between the germline ends. The CDR3 spans 14 residues. The CDR3 DNA follows: TGCGCCAGCAGCTGGACTCCAAGCTCCTACGAGCAGTACTTC. This codes for CASSWTPSSYEQYF.

The chain carries TRBV5-1 and TRBJ2-3, with a tentative D call TRBD2 (7 bases). This CDR3 contains 15 residues. Germline values: CDR1 SGHRS, CDR2 YFSETQ. The V and J ends lost 4 bases and 5 bases respectively, with 17 bases between them. Here the CDR3 DNA reads TGCGCCAGCAGCCGAAGGGGGGGTGAAGGAGATACGCAGTATTTT. The encoded protein is CASSRRGGEGDTQYF.

This clonotype was found a few times. V gene TRBV27 combines with J gene TRBJ1-3; 7 nucleotides match TRBD1. Looked up from germline, CDR1 is MNHEY and CDR2 is SMNVEV (reference sequence). CDR3 length: 16 residues. V gave up 6 bases and J gave up 2 bases; unmatched junction bases: 10. The CDR3, as DNA: TGTGCCAGCAGGCCTTCGACAGGGTCAGCTGGAAACACCATATATTTT. This sequence encodes CASRPSTGSAGNTIYF.

This clonotype has only a few counts. The gene calls are TRBV2 and TRBJ2-7, with 11 bases fitting TRBD1. Germline-derived CDR1 and CDR2 are SNHLY and FYNNEI. J gave up 3 bases and V 4 bases, and 5 bases lay outside the gene matches. There are 15 residues in the CDR3. The DNA of the CDR3 is TGTGCCAGCAGTGCCGGACAGGGGGCTCTCTACGAGCAGTACTTC. It specifies CASSAGQGALYEQYF.

J is TRBJ2-5 and V is TRBV4-2, with D perhaps TRBD1 (6 bases). The V and J ends lost 2 bases and 4 bases respectively, with 17 bases between them. The CDR3 contains 16 residues. Germline CDR1 LGHNA, CDR2 YNFKEQ. CDR3 sequence (DNA): TGTGCCAGCAGCCAAAGATCAAAACAGGGCCGAGAGACCCAGTACTTC. It encodes CASSQRSKQGRETQYF.

In its sample, this clonotype was seen a few times. The chain combines TRBV5-1 with TRBJ2-1, with TRBD1 matching over 8 bases. This CDR3 is 15 amino acids long. Germline V gene sequence: CDR1 SGHRS, CDR2 YFSETQ. The V gene end was trimmed by 4 bases and the J gene end by 4 bases; junction bases not matched to a gene: 7. CDR3 sequence: CASSVGTGPYNEQFF. The CDR3 DNA reads TGCGCCAGCAGCGTCGGGACAGGTCCATACAATGAGCAGTTCTTC. The full variable domain, completed using reference TRBV5-1 and TRBJ2-1, is KAGVTQTPRYLIKTRGQQVTLSCSPISGHRSVSWYQQTPGQGLQFLFEYFSETQRNKGNFPGRFSGRQFSNSRSEMNVSTLELGDSALYLCASSVGTGPYNEQFFGPGTRLTVL.

The V call is TRBV20-1, the J call TRBJ2-1; 8 bases are a match to TRBD2. Germline V CDR1 and CDR2: DFQATT, SNEGSKA (reference sequence). The V and J ends lost 6 bases and 9 bases, in that order; junction bases with no gene match: 13. The CDR3 length is 14 residues. The CDR3 sequence is CSALRDGGGPEQFF. The CDR3 coding sequence is TGCAGTGCCCTAAGGGACGGGGGGGGGCCTGAGCAGTTCTTC.

This clonotype has a handful of counts. V is TRBV2 and J is TRBJ2-3; no reliable D call. The CDR3 extends over 15 amino acids. Germline V gene lookup returns CDR1 SNHLY and CDR2 FYNNEI. The V end lost 8 bases, the J end lost 1 base, and 16 bases lay between the germline ends. CDR3 nucleotides: TGTGCCAGCTCTCCCTTCGGGCCCGGCACAGATACGCAGTATTTT. This encodes CASSPFGPGTDTQYF.

This clonotype was recorded a few times. CDR3 protein: CASSVGPHNEQFF. The CDR3, as DNA: TGTGCCAGCAGTGTGGGACCCCACAATGAGCAGTTCTTC. The V gene is TRBV27, the J gene TRBJ2-1, with D possibly being TRBD1 or TRBD2 (5 bases each). The CDR3 has 13 amino acids. V lost 5 bases, J lost 5 bases, and 10 bases lay in between. CDR1 and CDR2 (germline): MNHEY, SMNVEV (reference sequence).

The chain combines TRBV12-3 or TRBV12-4 with TRBJ1-3; D is possibly TRBD1 (5 bases). V dropped 6 bases and J dropped 3 bases, with 18 bases sitting between them. The CDR3 contains 16 residues. CDR3: CASSSLVIQGGNTIYF. As DNA, the CDR3 is TGTGCCAGCAGCTCCCTCGTAATCCAGGGTGGAAACACCATATATTTT.

The CDR3 region is CASSTRYEQFF. The CDR3, as DNA: TGTGCCAGCAGCACCAGATATGAGCAGTTCTTC. V is TRBV11-1 and J is TRBJ2-1, with D unclear. Trimming took 5 bases from V and 8 from J, leaving 7 bases between them. CDR3 length equals 11 residues. The germline V gene has CDR1 SGHAT and CDR2 FQDESV (reference sequence).

This clonotype was seen a handful of times. The chain couples TRBV6-1 to TRBJ2-1, with D possibly matching TRBD2 (6 bases). Per the germline V gene, CDR1 is MNHNS and CDR2 is SASEGT. This CDR3 is 14 amino acids long. Trimming cost V 6 bases and J 5 bases, with 14 bases left between them. The CDR3 reads CASSQMAGNNEQFF. CDR3 nucleotide sequence: TGTGCCAGCAGCCAAATGGCGGGGAACAATGAGCAGTTCTTC.

This chain connects TRBV12-3 or TRBV12-4 to TRBJ1-2; weak D call: TRBD1 (5 bases). V lost 3 bases and J lost 6, with 11 bases in between. The CDR3 is 13 amino acids. The CDR3 DNA is TGTGCCAGCAGTTTTAGGCCGGGGGATGGCTACACCTTC. Encoded protein: CASSFRPGDGYTF.

This chain uses TRBV12-3 or TRBV12-4 with TRBJ2-1, with D perhaps given as TRBD1 or TRBD2 (5 bases each). The CDR3 sequence is 13 residues long. With 4 bases removed from V and 7 bases from J, the gap between germline ends came to 11 bases. The CDR3 DNA follows: TGTGCCAGCAGTTCCGGGACCAGGAATGAGCAGTTCTTC. It yields the protein CASSSGTRNEQFF.

J is TRBJ2-3 and V is TRBV20-1; D might be TRBD1 (6 bases). The CDR3 loop spans 15 amino acids. Germline values: CDR1 DFQATT, CDR2 SNEGSKA (reference sequence). V was trimmed by 3 bases and J by 5 bases, leaving 18 bases between them. CDR3 bases: TGCAGTGCTAGTGACTCCAGGGGTGCAGTAGATACGCAGTATTTT. It specifies CSASDSRGAVDTQYF.

The sample holds many counts of this clonotype. The V call is TRBV5-6, the J call TRBJ2-7; 8 nucleotides align to TRBD1. CDR1 and CDR2 from the germline V gene are SGHDT and YYEEEE. V shed 4 bases, J shed 4 bases, and the junction held 19 bases outside the gene matches. The CDR3 spans 18 residues. The DNA of the CDR3 is TGTGCCAGCAGCGACAAGGCTCAGGGGGCGAAGGACACGTACGAGCAGTACTTC. This codes for CASSDKAQGAKDTYEQYF. Drawing the rest from reference TRBV5-6 and TRBJ2-7, the complete variable domain is DAGVTQSPTHLIKTRGQQVTLRCSPKSGHDTVSWYQQALGQGPQFIFQYYEEEERQRGNFPDRFSGHQFPNYSSELNVNALLLGDSALYLCASSDKAQGAKDTYEQYFGPGTRLTVT.

This clonotype was seen ten or more times. The V and J genes are TRBV5-1 and TRBJ2-7; 7 bases agree with TRBD2. Losses at the gene ends were 1 base for V and 6 bases for J; bases not matched to a gene: 13. Germline V lookup: CDR1 SGHRS, CDR2 YFSETQ. CDR3 length: 16 residues. CDR3 sequence (DNA): TGCGCCAGCAGCTTGATGATTTCCGCGGGAGTAAGCGAGCAGTACTTC. Translating it yields CASSLMISAGVSEQYF. Looking up the rest from reference TRBV5-1 and TRBJ2-7 gives the full variable domain: KAGVTQTPRYLIKTRGQQVTLSCSPISGHRSVSWYQQTPGQGLQFLFEYFSETQRNKGNFPGRFSGRQFSNSRSEMNVSTLELGDSALYLCASSLMISAGVSEQYFGPGTRLTVT.

The gene calls are TRBV20-1 and TRBJ2-2; D is ambiguous. Germline V CDR1 and CDR2: DFQATT, SNEGSKA (reference sequence). V lost 2 bases and J 3 bases, leaving 4 bases between the germline ends. There are 12 residues in the CDR3. The CDR3 sequence is CSARLYTGELFF. The DNA for the CDR3 is TGCAGTGCTAGACTCTACACCGGGGAGCTGTTTTTT.